A selection of T cell receptor beta chains follows, all from one sample in a study of blood T cell repertoires in COVID-19. Profiled with immunoSEQ multiplex PCR; TCRdb holds only in-frame clones, not every one. Found here are around 250,000 clones, approximately 90% of them singletons; the top ten hold around 4%. Sequences were obtained from PBMCs or T cells enriched from blood (not recorded which). These receptors all stem from a woman under 40 who had recovered from COVID-19. The CDR3 runs from the conserved cysteine through the conserved F or W. D genes are given only for firm matches. The size entry is marked missing in some rows and otherwise reads once, few, many or a size class.

j_gene	d_gene	abundance	v_gene	CDR3nt	CDR3aa
TRBJ1-3	.	.	TRBV30	TGTGCCTGGAGTTTGGTTGAGGGTCCAGGAAACACCATATATTTT	CAWSLVEGPGNTIYF
TRBJ2-1	.	.	TRBV3-1/TRBV3-2	TGTGCCAGCAGCCAAGACGACAGGAGAGGGAATGAGCAGTTCTTC	CASSQDDRRGNEQFF
TRBJ2-1	.	.	TRBV20-1	TGCAGTGCTAGCGGGAGCTATGAGCAGTTCTTC	CSASGSYEQFF
TRBJ2-1	.	.	TRBV19	TGTGCCAGTAGTATATTCGGGGACTTTAACAATGAGCAGTTCTTC	CASSIFGDFNNEQFF
TRBJ2-1	TRBD2	.	TRBV7-3	TGTGCCAGCAGCTTAACGGGAGGACTAGCGGATTACAATGAGCAGTTCTTC	CASSLTGGLADYNEQFF
TRBJ2-1	TRBD2	.	TRBV2	TGTGCCAGCAGGAGACTCTGGACTAGCGGGAGAGATGAGCAGTTCTTC	CASRRLWTSGRDEQFF
TRBJ1-4	.	few	TRBV4-3	TGCGCCAGCAGCCAAGAAGAGCCGATCGAAAATGAAAAACTGTTTTTT	CASSQEEPIENEKLFF
TRBJ1-4	TRBD1	.	TRBV2	TGTGCCAGCATTTCAGGGGGCGCGGATGAAAAACTGTTTTTT	CASISGGADEKLFF
TRBJ1-6	TRBD1	few	TRBV19	TGTGCCAGTAGCGAGACAGGGGGAAATTCACCCCTCCACTTT	CASSETGGNSPLHF
TRBJ1-1	TRBD1	.	TRBV18	TGTGCCAGCTCCCGAGGGACAGGGAACACTGAAGCTTTCTTT	CASSRGTGNTEAFF
TRBJ1-5	.	.	TRBV5-1	TGCGCCAGCAGCCCGGAGGGAAGCAATCAGCCCCAGCATTTT	CASSPEGSNQPQHF
TRBJ2-7	TRBD1	few	TRBV5-1	TGCGCCAGCAGCCTTTCCGTTGGACAGGGAGCGTACGAGCAGTACTTC	CASSLSVGQGAYEQYF
TRBJ2-7	.	.	TRBV29-1	TGCAGCGTGGGCACAGGGAGCGAGCAGTACTTC	CSVGTGSEQYF
TRBJ1-4	TRBD1	.	TRBV5-6	TGTGCCAGCAGTACAGGGGGCCTCGCTAATGAAAAACTGTTTTTT	CASSTGGLANEKLFF
TRBJ2-7	TRBD2	.	TRBV19	TGTGCCAGTAGTCCCCTGGGACTAGCGGGTGGCGGAGACGAGCAGTACTTC	CASSPLGLAGGGDEQYF
TRBJ1-1	.	.	TRBV19	TGTGCCAGTAGCCCCCCCCGGGGAGGGAACACTGAAGCTTTCTTT	CASSPPRGGNTEAFF
TRBJ2-7	.	.	TRBV9	TGTGCCAGCAGCGTAGGACACTCCCGCGAGCAGTACTTC	CASSVGHSREQYF
TRBJ2-6	.	.	TRBV3-1/TRBV3-2	TGTGCCAGCAGCCAGACAGTAGCCTCTGGGGCCAACGTCCTGACTTTC	CASSQTVASGANVLTF
TRBJ1-4	TRBD1	.	TRBV28	TGTGCCAGCCGGGGCGCAGGGGGCGGGAATGAAAAACTGTTTTTT	CASRGAGGGNEKLFF
TRBJ1-2	.	.	TRBV24-1	TGTGCCACCAGTGGGGATTCGGCGGGCTATGGCTACACCTTC	CATSGDSAGYGYTF
TRBJ1-6	TRBD1	.	TRBV6-5	TGTGCCAGCTCGGAATCCGGGACAGAGAATTCACCCCTCCACTTT	CASSESGTENSPLHF
TRBJ1-6	.	once	TRBV6-5	TGTGCCAGCAGCCCGTGGACCTACAGGGATTCACCCCTCCACTTT	CASSPWTYRDSPLHF
TRBJ1-2	.	.	TRBV27	TGTGCCAGCAGTTTGTCACGACACAGAGACTATGGCTACACCTTC	CASSLSRHRDYGYTF
TRBJ1-5	.	.	TRBV27	TGTGCCAGCAGTTTATCCACTAATCAGCCCCAGCATTTT	CASSLSTNQPQHF
TRBJ2-7	TRBD1	.	TRBV25-1	TGTGCCAGCAGCGCCCCAGACAGGGACGAGCAGTACTTC	CASSAPDRDEQYF
TRBJ2-7	TRBD1	.	TRBV28	TGTGCCAGCCGAGGACAGGGGGCCTACGAGCAGTACTTC	CASRGQGAYEQYF
TRBJ2-3	.	.	TRBV18	TGTGCCAGCTCACCCGGCAGGAGGTCGGATACGCAGTATTTT	CASSPGRRSDTQYF
TRBJ1-2	.	.	TRBV7-9	TGTGCCAGCAGCTTCAGGACAGAGCTTAACTATGGCTACACCTTC	CASSFRTELNYGYTF
TRBJ1-4	TRBD1	.	TRBV28	TGTGCCAGCACCCTCAGGGGGCGCGAGGAAAAACTGTTTTTT	CASTLRGREEKLFF
TRBJ1-2	TRBD1	.	TRBV4-1	TGCGCCAGCAGCCAAATCGCTGGGCACAGGGGGCGAGATGGCTACACCTTC	CASSQIAGHRGRDGYTF
TRBJ1-2	TRBD1	.	TRBV6-5	TGTGCCAGCAGTACCCGGACAGGTGGCAAATATGGCTACACCTTC	CASSTRTGGKYGYTF
TRBJ2-3	.	.	TRBV9	TGTGCCAGCAGCATCCATACAGTAGAAACGCAGTATTTT	CASSIHTVETQYF
TRBJ1-4	.	.	TRBV3-1/TRBV3-2	TGTGCCAGCAGCCAAGTAGCTGGCAGCCGAAATGAAAAACTGTTTTTT	CASSQVAGSRNEKLFF
TRBJ1-3	.	.	TRBV7-3	TGTGCCAGCAGCTTATACTCTGGAAACACCATATATTTT	CASSLYSGNTIYF
TRBJ2-1	.	.	TRBV4-1	TGCGCCAGCAGCGTCCGGGACTACAATGAGCAGTTCTTC	CASSVRDYNEQFF
TRBJ1-1	TRBD1	.	TRBV6-2/TRBV6-3	TGTGCCAGCAGTTCGGGACAGGGGGGACTAATCACTGAAGCTTTCTTT	CASSSGQGGLITEAFF
TRBJ2-7	.	.	TRBV27	TGTGCCAGCAGGCTCCGGGACTCAGTCTACGAGCAGTACTTC	CASRLRDSVYEQYF
TRBJ2-7	.	few	TRBV7-9	TGTGCCAGCAGCCCAGCGGAGGCCCTAAACTACGAGCAGTACTTC	CASSPAEALNYEQYF
TRBJ1-1	.	.	TRBV19	TGTGCCAGTAGTACAGACTTCCTTACAGGTCTTAAAATCGCTTTCTTT	CASSTDFLTGLKIAFF
TRBJ2-7	.	.	TRBV18	TGTGCCAGCTCACCACAGGGGCATCAGGACGAGCAGTACTTC	CASSPQGHQDEQYF
TRBJ1-2	TRBD1	.	TRBV10-3	TGTGCCATCAGTGATTTGGGACAGGATAACTATGGCTACACCTTC	CAISDLGQDNYGYTF
TRBJ1-3	TRBD1	.	TRBV25-1	TGTGCCAGCAGTGAACGGGACAGGGCACTCTCTGGAAACACCATATATTTT	CASSERDRALSGNTIYF
TRBJ1-5	TRBD1	few	TRBV6-6	TGTGCCAGCAGTGACAGGGGGTCGAATCAGCCCCAGCATTTT	CASSDRGSNQPQHF
TRBJ2-5	TRBD1	.	TRBV27	TGTGCCAGCAGTGCCCGACCACAGGGGGCGACGGTAGAGACCCAGTACTTC	CASSARPQGATVETQYF
TRBJ2-2	TRBD2	.	TRBV24-1	TGTGCCACTAGCGGGAGGGCCACCACCGGGGAGCTGTTTTTT	CATSGRATTGELFF
TRBJ1-4	TRBD1	few	TRBV4-3	TGCGCCAGCAGCCAAGATACAGGGGGCGGAACTAATGAAAAACTGTTTTTT	CASSQDTGGGTNEKLFF
TRBJ1-2	.	few	TRBV29-1	TGCAGCGTCGCACCCGGGACATTTTATGGCTACACCTTC	CSVAPGTFYGYTF
TRBJ1-1	TRBD1	.	TRBV18	TGTGCCAGCTCATCGCTGGGACAGGAGAGCACTGAAGCTTTCTTT	CASSSLGQESTEAFF
TRBJ1-2	TRBD1	.	TRBV29-1	TGCAGCGTTGAAGAGTCAGGGGGCGTCTATGGCTACACCTTC	CSVEESGGVYGYTF
TRBJ2-6	.	few	TRBV7-6	TGTGCCAGCAGCCGGGGGACTGGGGCCAACGTCCTGACTTTC	CASSRGTGANVLTF
TRBJ2-7	TRBD1	once	TRBV7-9	TGTGCCAGCAGCCCTCCGGACAGGGGGATCTACGAGCAGTACTTC	CASSPPDRGIYEQYF
TRBJ1-5	.	.	TRBV24-1	TGTGCCACCAGTACCGAGCAAGCTAACAGATGCAATCAGCCCCAGCATTTT	CATSTEQANRCNQPQHF
TRBJ2-1	.	.	TRBV5-1	TGCGCCAGCAGCTTGGGGGCGAGCTCCTACAATGAGCAGTTCTTC	CASSLGASSYNEQFF
TRBJ2-2	.	.	TRBV7-8	TGTGCCAGCAGCTTTTTTTCTCGGGGACTTCCCGGGGAGCTGTTTTTT	CASSFFSRGLPGELFF